This T cell receptor beta chain was found in a study of cytomegalovirus exposure and HLA in healthy donors. PCR primers comprised 60 Vbeta and 13 Jbeta primers. This table comes from immunoSEQ multiplex PCR, and its TCRdb copy is limited to in-frame clones, with some not included. The data show some 150,000 clones, with around 74% seen just once and roughly 6% held by the top ten. The J segment lost 6 bases and the V segment lost 4 bases, leaving 12 bases of the junction unmatched. This CDR3 spans 15 amino acids. The germline V gene encodes CDR1 SGHNT and CDR2 YYREEE (reference sequence). The specimen was PBMCs. The sequence derives from a man in his forties or fifties in good health and CMV-seropositive. The V and J genes are TRBV5-4 and TRBJ2-7; 8 positions match TRBD2. The CDR3 bases are TGTGCCAGCAGCCTAAGCGGGAGATTTCCCCTCGAGCAGTACTTC. This sequence encodes CASSLSGRFPLEQYF. Variable domain in full (rest from reference TRBV5-4 and TRBJ2-7): ETGVTQSPTHLIKTRGQQVTLRCSSQSGHNTVSWYQQALGQGPQFIFQYYREEENGRGNFPPRFSGLQFPNYSSELNVNALELDDSALYLCASSLSGRFPLEQYFGPGTRLTVT.